Presented here are 6 T cell receptor beta chains from one specimen sequenced in a study of graft-versus-host responses after intestinal transplantation. Which antigens these TCRs recognize remains unknown. Measured with immunoSEQ multiplex PCR; TCRdb has only the in-frame clones, and not every one. Of about 85,000 clones in the sample, approximately 90% were seen once. Source: unstimulated CD8+ T cells sorted from spleen or lymph node cells, taken before transplant. These receptors were taken from a human donor who was the organ donor for an intestinal transplant.

The chain carries TRBV19 and TRBJ2-2; D unclear. Looked up from germline, CDR1 is LNHDA and CDR2 is SQIVND (reference sequence). Trimming took 8 bases from V and 3 from J, leaving 16 bases between them. There are 15 residues in the CDR3. The CDR3 reads CASSNAEVHTGELFF. CDR3 DNA: TGTGCCAGTTCCAATGCGGAAGTTCACACCGGGGAGCTGTTTTTT.

This chain uses TRBV5-6 with TRBJ2-1; 8 positions agree with TRBD2. J was trimmed by 0 bases and V by 1 base; bases with no gene match: 6. Germline loops: CDR1 SGHDT, CDR2 YYEEEE. The CDR3 contains 17 residues. For the CDR3, the DNA is TGTGCCAGCAGCTTGCCGGGAGGGGGGAGCTCCTACAATGAGCAGTTCTTC. Its translation: CASSLPGGGSSYNEQFF.

The J gene is TRBJ2-3, the V gene TRBV4-1, with D unresolved. The CDR3 extends over 14 amino acids. V shed 1 base and J shed 4 bases, with 9 bases lying between them. CDR1 and CDR2 (germline): MGHRA, YSYEKL. The CDR3 is CASSQGRAADTQYF. In DNA form, the CDR3 reads TGCGCCAGCAGCCAAGGAAGAGCCGCAGATACGCAGTATTTT.

In nucleotides, the CDR3 is TGTGCCACCAGCCGGACTACCTACGAGCAGTACTTC. Its protein is CATSRTTYEQYF. This chain links TRBV15 with TRBJ2-7, with a possible D match to TRBD2 (6 bases). The CDR3 is made up of 12 amino acids. With 5 bases removed from V and 2 bases from J, the gap between germline ends came to 7 bases. Germline assignment: CDR1 LNHNV and CDR2 YYDKDF (reference sequence).

The gene calls are TRBV7-9 and TRBJ2-5, with no clear D. Germline loops: CDR1 SEHNR, CDR2 FQNEAQ (reference sequence). Trimming took 5 bases from V and 3 from J, leaving 19 bases between them. This CDR3 region has 16 residues. The CDR3 region is CASSEPIHLREETQYF. CDR3 in DNA: TGTGCCAGCAGCGAACCCATACACCTTAGGGAAGAGACCCAGTACTTC.

The J gene is TRBJ2-5, the V gene TRBV7-3, with unresolved D. The germline gives CDR1 SGHTA, CDR2 FQGTGA. This CDR3 is 15 amino acids long. V lost 5 bases, J lost 5 bases, and 18 bases lay in between. The CDR3 reads CASSLIPGSQETQYF. CDR3 DNA sequence: TGTGCCAGCAGCCTAATTCCGGGTTCCCAGGAGACCCAGTACTTC.